This entry describes one T cell receptor beta chain. Its antigen is not identified. The entry originates in a study of cytomegalovirus exposure and HLA in healthy donors. Study observations and caveats: Researchers reported in a later analysis that common viral pathogens appeared linked to several top clusters. The investigators catalogued 150 to 200 TCR beta chains as cytomegalovirus-associated. Among TCR sequences, most were rare, though some public TCRs appeared in many donors.

The germline CDR1 and CDR2 sequences are SEHNR and FQNEAQ (reference sequence). V was pared by 8 bases and J by 4 bases, with 13 bases between. This CDR3 is 13 amino acids long. PCR amplification relied on 60 Vbeta primers (plus 13 Jbeta primers). TCRdb's copy holds only in-frame clones and misses some; the assay was immunoSEQ multiplex PCR. Its listing shows about 130,000 clones. Specimen: PBMCs. This clonotype originated in a young man in good health and CMV-seronegative. V usage is TRBV7-9 and J usage is TRBJ2-3; D not resolved. The CDR3 bases are TGTGCCAGCCGACCGACTTTGCCAGATACGCAGTATTTT. Protein product: CASRPTLPDTQYF.